This TCR beta chain was profiled in a study of CD8 T cells in Susac syndrome. The overall study: Patients with Susac syndrome, at blood draw, were therapy-naive, on corticosteroids, or on intravenous immunoglobulin alone. The study's findings and limits: Clonal expansion was not seen in any Susac syndrome CD4+ T cell repertoire.

This clonotype has a single count. Its antigen is not identified. Trimming left V 1 base short and J 3 bases short, with 1 base between. Germline loops: CDR1 KGHDR, CDR2 SFDVKD. This CDR3 is 12 amino acids long. An amount of RNA that ranged from 0.5 to 1 ug was reverse transcribed with random hexamers. One entry per CDR3 protein, called by TCRdb with MiXCR from the immunoSEQ multiplex PCR reads. This table has 240,000 or so distinct CDR3 sequences, 90% to 97% appearing once. The sample comprised CD4+ T cells from PBMCs. The rearrangement links TRBV24-1 to TRBJ2-3; D remains unclear. This clonotype was sampled from a human donor with Susac syndrome. CDR3 amino acids: CATSDFTDTQYF. DNA of the CDR3: TGTGCCACCAGTGATTTTACAGATACGCAGTATTTT.